Sequencing of this T cell receptor beta chain was carried out in a study of shared T cell receptors in the human thymus. Sequencing used immunoSEQ multiplex PCR; TCRdb keeps in-frame clones, though not all of them. Of almost 550,000 clones listed, 70% to 80% are singletons. Germline CDR1 is SGHTS and CDR2 is YDEGEE. Trimming removed 0 bases at V and 2 bases at J, with 12 bases between. The CDR3 is 16 amino acids. These same data were also listed under a study on human thymus T cells.

Material for sequencing was thymocytes. V gene TRBV5-8 combines with J gene TRBJ1-5; the D gene is possibly TRBD1 (5 bases). The clonotype was recovered from a boy younger than two with a congenital heart defect. The CDR3 here is CASSLADSEGNQPQHF. CDR3 DNA: TGTGCCAGCAGCTTGGCCGACAGCGAGGGCAATCAGCCCCAGCATTTT.